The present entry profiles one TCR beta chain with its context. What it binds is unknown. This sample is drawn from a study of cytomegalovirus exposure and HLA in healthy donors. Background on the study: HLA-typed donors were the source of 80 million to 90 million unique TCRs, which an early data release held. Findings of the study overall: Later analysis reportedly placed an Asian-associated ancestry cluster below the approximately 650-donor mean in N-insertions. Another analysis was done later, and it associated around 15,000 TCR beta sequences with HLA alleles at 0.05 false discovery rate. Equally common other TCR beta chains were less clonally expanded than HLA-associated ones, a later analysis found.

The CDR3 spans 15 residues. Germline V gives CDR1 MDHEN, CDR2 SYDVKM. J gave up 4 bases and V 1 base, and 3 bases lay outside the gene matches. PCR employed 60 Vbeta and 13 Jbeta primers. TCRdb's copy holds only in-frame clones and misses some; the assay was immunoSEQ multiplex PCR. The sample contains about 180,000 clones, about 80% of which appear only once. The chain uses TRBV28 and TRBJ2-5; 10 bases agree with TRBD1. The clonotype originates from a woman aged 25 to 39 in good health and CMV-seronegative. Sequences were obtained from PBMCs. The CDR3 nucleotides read TGTGCCAGCAGTTTATTTCGGGACAGGGGAGAGACCCAGTACTTC. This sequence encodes CASSLFRDRGETQYF.